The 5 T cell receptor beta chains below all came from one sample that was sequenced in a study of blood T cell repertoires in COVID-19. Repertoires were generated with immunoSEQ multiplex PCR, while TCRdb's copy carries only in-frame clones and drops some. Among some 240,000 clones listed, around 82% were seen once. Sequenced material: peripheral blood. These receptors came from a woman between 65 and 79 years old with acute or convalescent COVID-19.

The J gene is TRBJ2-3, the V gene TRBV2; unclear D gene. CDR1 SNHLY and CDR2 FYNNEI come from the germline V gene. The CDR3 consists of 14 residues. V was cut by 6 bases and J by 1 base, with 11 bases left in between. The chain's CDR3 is CASRPLEGTDTQYF. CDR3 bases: TGTGCCAGCAGGCCCCTAGAGGGCACAGATACGCAGTATTTT.

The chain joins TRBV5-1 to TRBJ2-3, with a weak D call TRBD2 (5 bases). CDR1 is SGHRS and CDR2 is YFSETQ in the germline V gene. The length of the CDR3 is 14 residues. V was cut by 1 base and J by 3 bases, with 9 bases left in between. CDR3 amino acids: CASSLYRGTDTQYF. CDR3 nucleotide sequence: TGCGCCAGCAGCTTGTATCGGGGAACAGATACGCAGTATTTT.

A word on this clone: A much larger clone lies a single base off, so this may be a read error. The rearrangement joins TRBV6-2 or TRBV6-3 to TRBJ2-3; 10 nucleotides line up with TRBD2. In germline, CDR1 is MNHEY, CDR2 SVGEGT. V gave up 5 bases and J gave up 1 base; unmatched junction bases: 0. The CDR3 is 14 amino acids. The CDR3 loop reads CASSGLAGTDTQYF. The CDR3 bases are TGTGCCAGCAGTGGACTAGCGGGCACAGATACGCAGTATTTT.

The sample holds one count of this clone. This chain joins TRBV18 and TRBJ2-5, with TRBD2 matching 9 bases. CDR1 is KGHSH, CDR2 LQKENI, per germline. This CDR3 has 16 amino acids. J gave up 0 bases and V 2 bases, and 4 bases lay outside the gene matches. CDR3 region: CASSPVASGDQETQYF. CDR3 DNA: TGTGCCAGCTCACCAGTGGCTAGCGGGGACCAAGAGACCCAGTACTTC.

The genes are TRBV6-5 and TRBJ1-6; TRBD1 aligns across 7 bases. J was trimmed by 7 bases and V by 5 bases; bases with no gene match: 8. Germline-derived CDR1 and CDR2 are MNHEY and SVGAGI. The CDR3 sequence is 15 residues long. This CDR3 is CASSRQGQRNSPLHF. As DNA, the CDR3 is TGTGCCAGCAGTCGACAGGGACAGCGGAATTCACCCCTCCACTTT.